This note documents a single T cell receptor (beta chain) sequence. The sample comes from a study of a mutant IDH1 vaccine in newly diagnosed glioma. Study as a whole: Sex distribution of treated patients was about 60% male and about 38% female; mean age was 40.4 years.

Time point described: baseline, week 1 (first vaccination visit). Indicated treatment: pre-vaccination baseline after standard-of-care therapy. Donors had new WHO grade 3 or 4 IDH1-mutant, ATRX-lost astrocytomas. The CDR3 is made up of 19 amino acids. Germline CDR1 and CDR2: SGDLS and YYNGEE. Trimming removed 0 bases from V and 3 bases from J; junction bases left unmatched: 11. Measured with immunoSEQ multiplex PCR; TCRdb has only the in-frame clones, and not every one. The data contain about 98,000 clones, over 85% of them singletons. The receptor was derived from a woman aged 50 to 60 with glioma. The chain carries TRBV9 and TRBJ2-2; 10 nucleotides line up with TRBD2. The sequencing used PBMCs, collected from a glioma patient treated with radiotherapy, temozolomide or both. The DNA of the CDR3 is TGTGCCAGCAGCGTAGAGGGGAGCTTAGCGGGAGGATACACCGGGGAGCTGTTTTTT. Its protein is CASSVEGSLAGGYTGELFF.